This TCR beta chain comes out of a study of shared clonotypes between healthy human individuals. V was clipped by 2 bases and J by 5 bases, with 9 bases between them. The germline V gene has CDR1 MNHNS and CDR2 SASEGT. The CDR3 runs to 13 residues. Clones were read by immunoSEQ multiplex PCR, and TCRdb kept only the in-frame ones, dropping some. The sample has 1,400,000 or so clones, just under 99% seen once. The V call is TRBV6-1, the J call TRBJ1-1; D not certain. The clonotype originates from a man aged 25-40 years in good health. Specimen: naive CD4+ T cells sorted from blood. Subset given: CD45RA+ positively selected. The CDR3 here is CASSETPWTEAFF. In DNA form, the CDR3 reads TGTGCCAGCAGTGAAACACCCTGGACTGAAGCTTTCTTT.